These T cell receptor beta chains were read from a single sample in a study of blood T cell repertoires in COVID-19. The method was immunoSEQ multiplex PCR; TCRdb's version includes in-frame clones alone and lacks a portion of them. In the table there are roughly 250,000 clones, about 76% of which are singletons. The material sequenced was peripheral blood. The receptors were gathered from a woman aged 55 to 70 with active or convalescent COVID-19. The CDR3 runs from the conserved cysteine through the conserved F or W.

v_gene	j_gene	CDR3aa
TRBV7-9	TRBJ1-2	CASSLHFQALNYGYTF
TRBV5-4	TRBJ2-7	CASSPGQGLYEQYF
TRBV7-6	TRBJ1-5	CASSPRTPGSNQPQHF
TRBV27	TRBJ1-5	CASSSLGGFNQPQHF
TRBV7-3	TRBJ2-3	CASSSDLVLGSDTQYF
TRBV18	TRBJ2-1	CASSPYAGGLAEQFF
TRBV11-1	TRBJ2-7	CASSSFDREDDEQYF
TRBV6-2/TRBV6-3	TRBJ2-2	CASSYGPSENTGELFF
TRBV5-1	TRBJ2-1	CASSLASGGASVAALFF
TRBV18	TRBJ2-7	CASSPPGRTGAYEQYF
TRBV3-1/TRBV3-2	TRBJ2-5	CASRDSLKETQYF
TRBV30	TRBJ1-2	CAWRNAPQGGYTF
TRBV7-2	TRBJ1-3	CASSLEGGARSGNTIYF
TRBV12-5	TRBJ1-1	CASGLVLGLPSNTEAFF
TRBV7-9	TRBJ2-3	CASSPRTSPDTTQYF
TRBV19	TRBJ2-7	CASSIRDSKTYEQYF
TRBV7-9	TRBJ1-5	CASSLGAQPQHF
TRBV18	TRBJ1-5	CASSPPTGQGRNQPQHF
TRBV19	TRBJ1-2	CASSSPGGSYYGYTF
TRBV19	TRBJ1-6	CASSIDGAENSPLHF
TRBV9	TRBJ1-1	CASSVLQGNTEAFF
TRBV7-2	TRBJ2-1	CASSLTPAGGRGEQFF
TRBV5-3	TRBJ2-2	CARSFGRERGTGELFF
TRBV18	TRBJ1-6	CASSPGRNSPLHF
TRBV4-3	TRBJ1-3	CASSPSARQSSGNTIYF
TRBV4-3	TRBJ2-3	CASSQERGLAGVDTQYF
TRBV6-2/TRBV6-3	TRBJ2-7	CASSLQGGEQYF
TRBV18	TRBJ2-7	CASSPGTSGFEQYF
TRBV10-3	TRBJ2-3	CAISGLGGASTDTQYF
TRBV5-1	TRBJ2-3	CASSGLPVTDTQYF
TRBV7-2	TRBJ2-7	CASSGDRVGEQYF
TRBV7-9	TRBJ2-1	CASSLASFQGNYNEQFF
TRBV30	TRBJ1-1	CAWSVGGVRTEAFF
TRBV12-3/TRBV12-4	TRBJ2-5	CASSGGRWETQYF
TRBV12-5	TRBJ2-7	CASGLAYYEQYF
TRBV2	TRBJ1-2	CASSVRQGLDGYTF
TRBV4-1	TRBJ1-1	CASSQVWGGSEAFF